These 11 T cell receptor beta chains came from one sample sequenced in a study of OX40 agonist ivuxolimab in advanced cancers. TCRdb keeps only in-frame clones here, not all; method: immunoSEQ multiplex PCR. The table records some 70,000 clones, roughly 80% of them present only once. This sample comprised CD4+ or CD8+ T cells sorted from blood, obtained in a trial of the OX40 agonist ivuxolimab. The receptor source for this set is an adult with an advanced solid tumor such as melanoma, head and neck, liver or kidney cancer.

The chain links TRBV6-5 to TRBJ1-1; a possible D gene is TRBD1 (5 bases). Germline V lookup: CDR1 MNHEY, CDR2 SVGAGI. Trimming removed 5 bases at V and 4 bases at J, with 14 bases between. The CDR3 contains 14 residues. In DNA, the CDR3 is TGTGCCAGCAGTCCCGGGGGAGGGATCACTGAAGCTTTCTTT. Its protein product is CASSPGGGITEAFF.

The V call is TRBV6-5, the J call TRBJ2-3, with D uncertain. The CDR3 loop spans 13 amino acids. Germline CDR1 reads MNHEY; CDR2 reads SVGAGI. The germline V and J ends were trimmed by 4 bases and 8 bases, with 13 bases remaining between them. The CDR3 is CASSSNTPSTQYF. The CDR3 DNA sequence: TGTGCCAGCAGTTCAAATACACCTTCTACGCAGTATTTT.

In this sample, this clone turned up once. This chain connects TRBV6-1 to TRBJ2-5, with 9 nucleotides matching TRBD1. Trimming at V came to 8 bases and at J to 4 bases, leaving 5 bases not matched to a gene. CDR1 and CDR2 from the germline V gene are MNHNS and SASEGT. The CDR3 contains 13 residues. CDR3 region: CASGGQGGETQYF. The CDR3 coding sequence is TGTGCCAGCGGGGGACAGGGCGGAGAGACCCAGTACTTC.

The chain combines TRBV5-1 with TRBJ2-3, with 7 bases lining up with TRBD1. CDR3 length equals 13 residues. V lost 4 bases, J lost 5 bases, and 4 bases stayed unmatched. Germline V gene data show CDR1 as SGHRS and CDR2 as YFSETQ. The CDR3 spells CASSRGPGDTQYF. The CDR3 nucleotides read TGCGCCAGCAGCAGGGGGCCCGGAGATACGCAGTATTTT.

The V gene is TRBV6-4, the J gene TRBJ2-4; D is ambiguous. Germline CDR1 MRHNA, CDR2 SNTAGT. The CDR3 runs to 15 residues. Deletions cut 3 bases from V and 0 bases from J, with 9 bases between. The CDR3 loop is CASSERQLAKNIQYF. In nucleotides, the CDR3 is TGTGCCAGCAGTGAGCGGCAGTTAGCCAAAAACATTCAGTACTTC.

This chain uses TRBV5-1 with TRBJ2-5, with D perhaps matching TRBD2 (5 bases). This CDR3 comprises 13 residues. The ends were cut back, 0 bases at V and 4 bases at J, with 7 bases in the middle. The germline gives CDR1 SGHRS, CDR2 YFSETQ. CDR3: CASSLGAGETQYF. Written as DNA, the CDR3 is TGCGCCAGCAGCTTGGGGGCGGGAGAGACCCAGTACTTC.

The chain uses TRBV5-6 and TRBJ2-5; 14 nucleotides agree with TRBD2. This CDR3 comprises 17 residues. Germline V gives CDR1 SGHDT, CDR2 YYEEEE. Trimming at V came to 0 bases and at J to 1 base, leaving 2 bases not matched to a gene. CDR3 in amino acids: CASSLGGLAGAQETQYF. In DNA form, the CDR3 reads TGTGCCAGCAGCTTGGGGGGACTAGCGGGAGCCCAAGAGACCCAGTACTTC.

The gene calls are TRBV19 and TRBJ1-2, with D uncertain. This CDR3 spans 14 amino acids. V shed 6 bases and J shed 6 bases, with 17 bases lying between them. Germline loops: CDR1 LNHDA, CDR2 SQIVND (reference sequence). This CDR3 reads CASSNPGGLNGYTF. The CDR3 DNA is TGTGCCAGTAGCAACCCCGGAGGGCTGAATGGCTACACCTTC. Looking up the rest from reference TRBV19 and TRBJ1-2 gives the full variable domain: DGGITQSPKYLFRKEGQNVTLSCEQNLNHDAMYWYRQDPGQGLRLIYYSQIVNDFQKGDIAEGYSVSREKKESFPLTVTSAQKNPTAFYLCASSNPGGLNGYTFGSGTRLTVV.

V usage is TRBV6-5 and J usage is TRBJ1-1; no definite D call. The CDR3 is 14 amino acids. Per germline, CDR1 MNHEY and CDR2 SVGAGI. V shed 8 bases and J shed 1 base, with 14 bases lying between them. The CDR3 DNA is TGTGCCAGCCGGGAGGGAGCGGCGAACACTGAAGCTTTCTTT. Protein: CASREGAANTEAFF.

Comments on this clone: The junction departs from the called germline gene at one end, perhaps through a read error. This chain uses TRBV30 with TRBJ2-2, with D perhaps matching TRBD1 (5 bases). CDR1 GTSNPN and CDR2 SVGIG come from the germline V gene (reference sequence). The CDR3 extends over 13 amino acids. The CDR3 region is CAWSAGNAGELFF. In DNA form, the CDR3 reads TGTGCCTGGAGTGCAGGGAACGCCGGGGAGCTGTTTTTT.

This chain uses TRBV29-1 with TRBJ1-2; the D gene is possibly TRBD1 (5 bases). The germline V gene has CDR1 SQVTM and CDR2 ANQGSEA. V lost 6 bases to trimming and J lost 10 bases, with 15 bases between them. The CDR3 is made up of 11 amino acids. The CDR3 DNA reads as TGCAGCGTGTTCCAGGGAAGGGACTACACCTTC. It encodes CSVFQGRDYTF.